This entry is about one T cell receptor (beta chain). Repertoires were generated with immunoSEQ multiplex PCR, while TCRdb's copy carries only in-frame clones and drops some. Among about 330,000 clones listed, approximately 88% were seen once. The sample belongs to a study of blood T cell repertoires in COVID-19. J lost 8 bases, V lost 6 bases, and 11 bases had no gene match. This CDR3 contains 14 residues. Germline-derived CDR1 and CDR2 are SGHAT and FQDESV (reference sequence). The V call is TRBV11-1, the J call TRBJ1-2; 8 bases are shared with TRBD1. The receptor's source is a young man with COVID-19, enrolled during active disease. Source material: peripheral blood. As DNA, the CDR3 is TGTGCCAGCAGTCTACAACCGGGACAGGCCGGCTACACCTTC. Its translation: CASSLQPGQAGYTF.